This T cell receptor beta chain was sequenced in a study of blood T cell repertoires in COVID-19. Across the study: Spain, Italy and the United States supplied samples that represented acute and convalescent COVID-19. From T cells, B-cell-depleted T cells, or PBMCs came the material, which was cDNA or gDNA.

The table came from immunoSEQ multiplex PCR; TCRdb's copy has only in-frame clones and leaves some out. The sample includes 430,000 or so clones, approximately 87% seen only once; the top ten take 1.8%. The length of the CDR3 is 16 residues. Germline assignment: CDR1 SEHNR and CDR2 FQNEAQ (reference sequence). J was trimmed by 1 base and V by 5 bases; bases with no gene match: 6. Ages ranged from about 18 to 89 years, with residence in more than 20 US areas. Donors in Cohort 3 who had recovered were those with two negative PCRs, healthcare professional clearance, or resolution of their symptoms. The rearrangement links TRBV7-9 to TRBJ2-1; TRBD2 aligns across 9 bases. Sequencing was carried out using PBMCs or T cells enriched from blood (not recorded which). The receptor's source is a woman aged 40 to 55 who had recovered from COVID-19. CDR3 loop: CASSRFSGSSYNEQFF. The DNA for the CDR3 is TGTGCCAGCAGCAGATTTAGCGGGAGTTCCTACAATGAGCAGTTCTTC.